This note documents a single T cell receptor (beta chain) sequence. As handled by the study authors: Cell counts per sample came from amplifying reference gene primers. Generated by immunoSEQ multiplex PCR, the TCRdb table keeps only in-frame clones and is missing some. The V and J calls and the clone size are those of that table, but D and trimming were determined from the DNA. The repertoire holds about 370,000 clones, with more than 70% as singletons. These data originate in a study of blood T cell repertoires in COVID-19. Overall study: Researchers got acute and convalescent COVID-19 samples from the United States, Italy and Spain. T cells, B-cell-depleted T cells, or PBMCs provided the cDNA or gDNA that served as material.

The V and J ends lost 4 bases and 8 bases, in that order; junction bases with no gene match: 5. The CDR3 covers 14 residues. CDR1 SGHTA and CDR2 FQGNSA come from the germline V gene. Seattle researchers signed up patients amid active infection and tracked them longitudinally. V gene TRBV7-2 combines with J gene TRBJ2-1; 10 nucleotides line up with TRBD2. The origin of this receptor is a woman aged 30 to 39 with COVID-19, enrolled during active disease. The sequenced sample consisted of peripheral blood. The CDR3 loop reads CASSWSGGEDEQFF. The CDR3 coding sequence is TGTGCCAGCAGCTGGAGCGGGGGGGAGGATGAGCAGTTCTTC.